This is a list of T cell receptor beta chains from one sample in a study of PD-1 blockade in classical Hodgkin lymphoma. Assay: immunoSEQ multiplex PCR; the TCRdb copy retains only in-frame clones and omits some. This sample carries some 90,000 clones, over 80% of them seen once, and the ten largest clones take 15% to 20%. Specimen: peripheral blood mononuclear cells (PBMCs), collected before the fourth cycle of nivolumab. All receptors derive from a human donor with classical Hodgkin lymphoma. The CDR3 runs from the conserved cysteine through the conserved F or W. Each record gives: V gene, J gene, D gene, clone size, CDR3 protein, CDR3 DNA. D genes are given only for firm matches. Part of the rows lack a size; the others show once, few, many or a class for expanded clones.

>TRBV5-6|TRBJ2-7|.|.
CASSLVDEQYF
TGTGCCAGCAGCTTGGTTGACGAGCAGTACTTC
>TRBV11-2|TRBJ2-7|TRBD2|.
CASSLSSGTYEQYF
TGTGCCAGCAGCTTATCGAGCGGGACCTACGAGCAGTACTTC
>TRBV28|TRBJ2-1|.|.
CASRAFFEQFF
TGTGCCAGCAGGGCGTTCTTTGAGCAGTTCTTC
>TRBV6-5|TRBJ2-3|.|.
CASSPRGWGPDTQYF
TGTGCCAGCAGCCCCCGCGGATGGGGCCCAGATACGCAGTATTTT
>TRBV5-1|TRBJ2-7|.|.
CASRGREAYEQYF
TGCGCCAGCAGGGGGCGGGAAGCCTACGAGCAGTACTTC
>TRBV9|TRBJ1-6|TRBD1|.
CASSVEGTGGNSPLHF
TGTGCCAGCAGCGTAGAGGGGACAGGGGGCAATTCACCCCTCCACTTT
>TRBV10-3|TRBJ2-1|.|.
CAISDGLPNNEQFF
TGTGCCATCAGTGACGGTCTCCCAAACAATGAGCAGTTCTTC
>TRBV11-3|TRBJ2-2|.|once
CASSLIHGTGELFF
TGTGCCAGCAGCTTGATTCACGGCACCGGGGAGCTGTTTTTT
>TRBV4-1|TRBJ1-4|.|.
CASSQGPLGSANEKLFF
TGCGCCAGCAGCCAAGGACCCCTCGGGTCGGCTAATGAAAAACTGTTTTTT
>TRBV30|TRBJ2-5|TRBD2|once
CAWSPTSGHQETQYF
TGTGCCTGGAGTCCCACTAGCGGGCACCAAGAGACCCAGTACTTC
>TRBV6-5|TRBJ2-7|TRBD2|.
CASSYSTRLAGVEQYF
TGTGCCAGCAGTTACTCTACCCGACTAGCGGGAGTCGAGCAGTACTTC
>TRBV6-6|TRBJ2-2|.|.
CASTPQDAGELFF
TGTGCCAGCACCCCACAGGATGCCGGGGAGCTGTTTTTT
>TRBV7-2|TRBJ2-2|.|once
CASSLGRAGELFF
TGTGCCAGCAGCTTAGGGCGGGCCGGGGAGCTGTTTTTT
>TRBV10-3|TRBJ2-3|.|few
CATRGGTADTQYF
TGTGCCACAAGGGGCGGGACAGCAGATACGCAGTATTTT
>TRBV30|TRBJ1-3|.|.
CAWNRLSSGNTIYF
TGTGCCTGGAACAGACTGTCCTCTGGAAACACCATATATTTT
>TRBV6-5|TRBJ1-2|TRBD1|.
CAGPGQGYGYTF
TGTGCCGGGCCGGGACAGGGCTATGGCTACACCTTC
>TRBV7-3|TRBJ2-1|TRBD2|.
CASSPSGGRISGEQFF
TGTGCCAGCAGCCCCTCAGGCGGGAGGATCTCGGGCGAGCAGTTCTTC
>TRBV6-1|TRBJ2-3|TRBD2|.
CASSAGTSVFTDTQYF
TGTGCCAGCAGTGCCGGGACTAGCGTTTTCACAGATACGCAGTATTTT
>TRBV19|TRBJ1-2|.|.
CASSPQGNYGYTF
TGTGCCAGTAGCCCACAGGGCAACTATGGCTACACCTTC
>TRBV30|TRBJ2-2|.|.
CAWSPPPRAGTSGELFF
TGTGCCTGGAGTCCCCCTCCCAGGGCAGGAACGTCCGGGGAGCTGTTTTTT
>TRBV28|TRBJ1-1|.|.
CASSLDRARPEAFF
TGTGCCAGCAGTTTAGACCGGGCCCGGCCTGAAGCTTTCTTT
>TRBV7-2|TRBJ2-7|.|.
CASSLVSYEQYF
TGTGCCAGCAGCTTAGTTAGCTACGAGCAGTACTTC
>TRBV6-4|TRBJ2-1|TRBD2|.
CASSLAGGANEQFF
TGTGCCAGCAGCCTAGCGGGAGGCGCCAATGAGCAGTTCTTC
>TRBV6-5|TRBJ2-2|.|.
CATSKPLDTGELFF
TGTGCCACCTCGAAGCCCTTGGACACCGGGGAGCTGTTTTTT
>TRBV6-1|TRBJ2-7|.|few
CASSELTGHEQYF
TGTGCCAGCAGTGAATTAACAGGGCACGAGCAGTACTTC
>TRBV18|TRBJ2-3|.|once
CASSQTGTASTDTQYF
TGTGCCAGCTCACAAACGGGAACCGCTAGCACAGATACGCAGTATTTT
>TRBV19|TRBJ1-2|.|.
CASSLPGYGYTF
TGTGCCAGTAGTTTACCGGGTTATGGCTACACCTTC
>TRBV10-2|TRBJ2-7|TRBD2|.
CASSVLADSYEQYF
TGCGCCAGCAGTGTTCTAGCGGACTCCTACGAGCAGTACTTC
>TRBV19|TRBJ1-1|TRBD1|.
CASSLRTGTGVLSEAFF
TGTGCCAGTAGTCTCCGAACCGGGACAGGGGTACTCTCTGAAGCTTTCTTT
>TRBV5-6|TRBJ1-1|.|once
CASSLQGAAFF
TGTGCCAGCAGCTTGCAGGGAGCGGCTTTCTTT
>TRBV29-1|TRBJ1-1|.|.
CSVEKTGTEAFF
TGCAGCGTCGAAAAGACGGGGACTGAAGCTTTCTTT
>TRBV6-1|TRBJ2-1|.|few
CASSENGINSYNEQFF
TGTGCCAGCAGTGAAAATGGGATAAACTCCTACAATGAGCAGTTCTTC
>TRBV30|TRBJ2-1|TRBD1|.
CAWSARDRGNEQFF
TGTGCCTGGAGTGCCCGGGACAGGGGCAATGAGCAGTTCTTC
>TRBV15|TRBJ2-7|.|few
CATSRARDRPAEQYF
TGTGCCACCAGCAGAGCGCGGGACCGGCCGGCCGAGCAGTACTTC
>TRBV2|TRBJ1-2|.|.
CASTLGDGTYYGYTF
TGTGCCAGCACCCTCGGGGACGGAACATACTATGGCTACACCTTC
>TRBV7-8|TRBJ1-4|TRBD1|.
CASSKEDRDEKLFF
TGTGCCAGCAGCAAAGAGGACAGGGACGAAAAACTGTTTTTT
>TRBV5-1|TRBJ2-2|.|.
CASSPLAGNTGELFF
TGCGCCAGCAGCCCTCTAGCAGGGAACACCGGGGAGCTGTTTTTT
>TRBV6-5|TRBJ2-7|TRBD1|.
CASRYTGTGEYEQYF
TGTGCCAGCAGATATACCGGGACAGGCGAATACGAGCAGTACTTC
>TRBV5-4|TRBJ2-3|.|few
CASSLVGQISTDTQYF
TGTGCCAGCAGCTTGGTAGGACAGATAAGCACAGATACGCAGTATTTT